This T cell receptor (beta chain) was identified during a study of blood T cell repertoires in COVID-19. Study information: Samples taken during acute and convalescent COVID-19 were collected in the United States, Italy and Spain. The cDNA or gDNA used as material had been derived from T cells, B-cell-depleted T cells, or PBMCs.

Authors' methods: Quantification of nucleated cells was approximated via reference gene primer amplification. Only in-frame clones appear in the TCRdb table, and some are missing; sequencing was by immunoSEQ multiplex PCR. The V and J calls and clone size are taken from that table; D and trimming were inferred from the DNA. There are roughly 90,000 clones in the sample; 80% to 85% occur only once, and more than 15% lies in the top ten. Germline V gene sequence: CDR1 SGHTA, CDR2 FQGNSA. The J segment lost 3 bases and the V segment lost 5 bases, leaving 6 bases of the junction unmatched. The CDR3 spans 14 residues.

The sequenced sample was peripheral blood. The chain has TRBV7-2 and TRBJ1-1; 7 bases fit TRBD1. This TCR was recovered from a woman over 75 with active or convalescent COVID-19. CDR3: CASSIQGQDTEAFF. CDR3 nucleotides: TGTGCCAGCAGCATACAGGGGCAGGACACTGAAGCTTTCTTT. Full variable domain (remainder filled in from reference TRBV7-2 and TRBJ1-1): GAGVSQSPSNKVTEKGKDVELRCDPISGHTALYWYRQSLGQGLEFLIYFQGNSAPDKSGLPSDRFSAERTGGSVSTLTIQRTQQEDSAVYLCASSIQGQDTEAFFGQGTRLTVV.